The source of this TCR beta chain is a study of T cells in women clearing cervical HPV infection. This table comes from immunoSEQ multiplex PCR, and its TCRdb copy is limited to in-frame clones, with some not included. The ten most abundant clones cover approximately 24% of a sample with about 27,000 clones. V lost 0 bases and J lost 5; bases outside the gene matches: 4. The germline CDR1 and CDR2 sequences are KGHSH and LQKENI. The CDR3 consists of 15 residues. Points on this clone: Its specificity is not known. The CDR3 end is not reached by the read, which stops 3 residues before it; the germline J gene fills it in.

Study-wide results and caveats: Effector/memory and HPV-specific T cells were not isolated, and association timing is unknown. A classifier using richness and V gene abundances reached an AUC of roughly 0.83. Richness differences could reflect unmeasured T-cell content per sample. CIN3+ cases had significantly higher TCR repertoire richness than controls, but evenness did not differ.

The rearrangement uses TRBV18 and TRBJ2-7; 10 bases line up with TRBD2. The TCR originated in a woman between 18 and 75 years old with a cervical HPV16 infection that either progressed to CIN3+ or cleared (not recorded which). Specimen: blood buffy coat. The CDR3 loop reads CASSPPTSGYNEQYF. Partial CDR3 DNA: TGTGCCAGCTCACCACCGACTAGCGGGTATAACGAG. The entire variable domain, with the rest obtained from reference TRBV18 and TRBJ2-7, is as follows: NAGVMQNPRHLVRRRGQEARLRCSPMKGHSHVYWYRQLPEEGLKFMVYLQKENIIDESGMPKERFSAEFPKEGPSILRIQQVVRGDSAAYFCASSPPTSGYNEQYFGPGTRLTVT.